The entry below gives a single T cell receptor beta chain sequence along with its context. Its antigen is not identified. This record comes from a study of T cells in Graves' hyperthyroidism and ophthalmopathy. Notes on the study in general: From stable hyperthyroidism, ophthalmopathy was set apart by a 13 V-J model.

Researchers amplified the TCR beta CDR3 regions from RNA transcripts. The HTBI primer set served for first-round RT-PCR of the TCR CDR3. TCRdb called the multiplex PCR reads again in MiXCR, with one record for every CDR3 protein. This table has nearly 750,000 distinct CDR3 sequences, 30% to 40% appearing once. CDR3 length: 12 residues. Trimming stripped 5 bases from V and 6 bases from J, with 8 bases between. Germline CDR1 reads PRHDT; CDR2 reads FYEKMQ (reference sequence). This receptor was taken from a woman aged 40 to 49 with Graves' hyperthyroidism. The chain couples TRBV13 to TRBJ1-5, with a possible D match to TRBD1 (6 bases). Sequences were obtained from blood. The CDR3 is CASSTGTQPQHF. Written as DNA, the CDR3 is TGTGCCAGCAGCACAGGGACTCAGCCCCAGCATTTT.